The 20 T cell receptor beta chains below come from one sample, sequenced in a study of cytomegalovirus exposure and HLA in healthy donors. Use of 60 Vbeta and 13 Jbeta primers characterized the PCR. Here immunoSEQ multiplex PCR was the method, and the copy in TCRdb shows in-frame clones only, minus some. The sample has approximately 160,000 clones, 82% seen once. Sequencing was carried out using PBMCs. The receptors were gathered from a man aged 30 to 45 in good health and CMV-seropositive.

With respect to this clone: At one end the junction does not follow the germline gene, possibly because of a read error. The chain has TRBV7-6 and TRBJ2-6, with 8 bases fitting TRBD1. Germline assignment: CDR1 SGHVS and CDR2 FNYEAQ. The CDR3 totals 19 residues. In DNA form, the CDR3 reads TGTGCCAGCAGCCATTATAGGACAGGGAGATACAGTGGGGCCAACGGCCTGACTTTC. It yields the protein CASSHYRTGRYSGANGLTF.

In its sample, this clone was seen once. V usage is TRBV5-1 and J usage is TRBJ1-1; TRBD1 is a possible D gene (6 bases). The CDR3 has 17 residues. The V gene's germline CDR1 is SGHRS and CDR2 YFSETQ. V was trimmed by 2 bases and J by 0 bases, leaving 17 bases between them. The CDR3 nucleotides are TGCGCCAGCAGCTTACTAACAGGGACGGCCTTGAACACTGAAGCTTTCTTT. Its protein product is CASSLLTGTALNTEAFF. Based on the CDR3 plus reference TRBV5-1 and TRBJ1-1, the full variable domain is KAGVTQTPRYLIKTRGQQVTLSCSPISGHRSVSWYQQTPGQGLQFLFEYFSETQRNKGNFPGRFSGRQFSNSRSEMNVSTLELGDSALYLCASSLLTGTALNTEAFFGQGTRLTVV.

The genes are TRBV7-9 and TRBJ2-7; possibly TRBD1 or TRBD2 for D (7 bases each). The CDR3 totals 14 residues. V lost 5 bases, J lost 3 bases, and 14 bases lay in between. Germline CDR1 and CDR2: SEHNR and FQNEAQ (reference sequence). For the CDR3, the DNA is TGTGCCAGCAGCCTAGGGAGGGGGCTCTACGAGCAGTACTTC. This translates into CASSLGRGLYEQYF.

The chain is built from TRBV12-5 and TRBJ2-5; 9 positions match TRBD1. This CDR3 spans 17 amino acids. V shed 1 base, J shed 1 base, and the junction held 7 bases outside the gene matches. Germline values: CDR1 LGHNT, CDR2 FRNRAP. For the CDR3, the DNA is TGTGCTAGTGGTTTGGCTCGGGACAGGGCAGTCCAAGAGACCCAGTACTTC. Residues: CASGLARDRAVQETQYF.

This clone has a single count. The CDR3 nucleotides read TGCGCCAGCAGCCCCGGAATAAATAGGGGCAATGAGCAGTTCTTC. Residues: CASSPGINRGNEQFF. V gene TRBV5-1 combines with J gene TRBJ2-1, with D maybe TRBD1 (5 bases). Trimming removed 4 bases at V and 6 bases at J, with 17 bases between. The length of the CDR3 is 15 residues. Germline loops: CDR1 SGHRS, CDR2 YFSETQ.

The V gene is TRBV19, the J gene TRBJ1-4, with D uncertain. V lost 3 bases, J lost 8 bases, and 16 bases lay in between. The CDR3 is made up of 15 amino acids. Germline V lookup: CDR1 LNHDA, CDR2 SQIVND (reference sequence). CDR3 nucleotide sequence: TGTGCCAGTAGTATTACACCCACGATGCGGGAAAAACTGTTTTTT. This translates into CASSITPTMREKLFF.

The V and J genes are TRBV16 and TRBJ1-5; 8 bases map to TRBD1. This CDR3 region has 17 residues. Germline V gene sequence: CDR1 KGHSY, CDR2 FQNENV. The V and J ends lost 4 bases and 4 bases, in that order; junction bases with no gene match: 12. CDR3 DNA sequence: TGTGCCAGCAGCCCGGAGGGCAGGACAGGGATAAATCAGCCCCAGCATTTT. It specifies CASSPEGRTGINQPQHF.

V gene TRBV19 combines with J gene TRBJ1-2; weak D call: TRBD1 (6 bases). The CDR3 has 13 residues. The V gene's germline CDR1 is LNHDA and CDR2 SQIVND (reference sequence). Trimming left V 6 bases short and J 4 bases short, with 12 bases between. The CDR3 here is CASRKQGSYGYTF. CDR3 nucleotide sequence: TGTGCCAGTAGGAAACAGGGTTCCTATGGCTACACCTTC.

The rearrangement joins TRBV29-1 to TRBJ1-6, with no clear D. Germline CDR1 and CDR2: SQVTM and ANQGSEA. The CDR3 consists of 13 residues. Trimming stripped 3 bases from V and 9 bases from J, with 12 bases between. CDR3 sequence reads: CSVEVSPGSPLHF. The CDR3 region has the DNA TGCAGCGTTGAGGTCTCGCCGGGTTCACCCCTCCACTTT. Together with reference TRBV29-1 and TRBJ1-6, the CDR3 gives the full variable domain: SAVISQKPSRDICQRGTSLTIQCQVDSQVTMMFWYRQQPGQSLTLIATANQGSEATYESGFVIDKFPISRPNLTFSTLTVSNMSPEDSSIYLCSVEVSPGSPLHFGNGTRLTVT.

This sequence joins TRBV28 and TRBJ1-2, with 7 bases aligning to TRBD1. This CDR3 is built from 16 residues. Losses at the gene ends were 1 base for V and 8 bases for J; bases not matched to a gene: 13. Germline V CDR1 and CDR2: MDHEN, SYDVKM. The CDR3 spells CASSLFPRPARGGYTF. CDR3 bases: TGTGCCAGCAGTTTATTCCCAAGACCTGCCAGGGGGGGCTACACCTTC.

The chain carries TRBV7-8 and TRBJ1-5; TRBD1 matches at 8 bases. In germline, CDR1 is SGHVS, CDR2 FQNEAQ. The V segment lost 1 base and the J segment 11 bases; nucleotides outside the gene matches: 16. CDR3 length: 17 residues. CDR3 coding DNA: TGTGCCAGCAGCTTAGGTACGGACAGGGAGGGGATTCTGTCCCAGCATTTT. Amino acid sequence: CASSLGTDREGILSQHF.

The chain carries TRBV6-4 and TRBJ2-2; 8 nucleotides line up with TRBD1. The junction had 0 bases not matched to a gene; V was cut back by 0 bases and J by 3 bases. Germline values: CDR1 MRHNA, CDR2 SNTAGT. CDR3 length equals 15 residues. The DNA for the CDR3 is TGTGCCAGCAGTGACTCGACAGGGGACACCGGGGAGCTGTTTTTT. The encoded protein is CASSDSTGDTGELFF.

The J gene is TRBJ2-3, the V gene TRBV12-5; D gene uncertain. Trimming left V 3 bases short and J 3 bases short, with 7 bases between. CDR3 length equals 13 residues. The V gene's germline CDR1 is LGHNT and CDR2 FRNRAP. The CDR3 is CASGFQSTDTQYF. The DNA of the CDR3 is TGTGCTAGTGGTTTCCAGTCTACAGATACGCAGTATTTT.

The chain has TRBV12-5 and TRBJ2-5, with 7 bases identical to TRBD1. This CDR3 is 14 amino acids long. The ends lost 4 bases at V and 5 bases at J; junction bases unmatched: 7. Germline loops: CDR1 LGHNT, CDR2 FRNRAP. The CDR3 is CASGYSTGTETQYF. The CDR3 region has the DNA TGTGCTAGTGGTTACTCGACAGGGACGGAGACCCAGTACTTC.

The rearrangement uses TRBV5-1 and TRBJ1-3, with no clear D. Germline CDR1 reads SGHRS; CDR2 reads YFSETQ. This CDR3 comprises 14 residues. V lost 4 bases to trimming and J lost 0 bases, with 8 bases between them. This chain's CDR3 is CASSPPGSGNTIYF. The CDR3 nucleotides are TGCGCCAGCAGCCCCCCGGGCTCTGGAAACACCATATATTTT.

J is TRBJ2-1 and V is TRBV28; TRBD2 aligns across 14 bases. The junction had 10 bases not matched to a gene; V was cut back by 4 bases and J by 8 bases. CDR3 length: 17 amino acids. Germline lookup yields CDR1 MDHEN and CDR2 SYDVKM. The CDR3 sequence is CASSSRLAGGPRDEQFF. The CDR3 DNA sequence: TGTGCCAGCAGTTCGCGACTAGCGGGAGGGCCTCGCGATGAGCAGTTCTTC. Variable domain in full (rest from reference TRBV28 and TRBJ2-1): DVKVTQSSRYLVKRTGEKVFLECVQDMDHENMFWYRQDPGLGLRLIYFSYDVKMKEKGDIPEGYSVSREKKERFSLILESASTNQTSMYLCASSSRLAGGPRDEQFFGPGTRLTVL.

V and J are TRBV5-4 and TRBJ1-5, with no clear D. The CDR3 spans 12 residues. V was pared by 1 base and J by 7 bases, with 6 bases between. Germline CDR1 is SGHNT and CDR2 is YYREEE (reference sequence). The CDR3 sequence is CASSLNGQPQHF. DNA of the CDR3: TGTGCCAGCAGCTTGAACGGGCAGCCCCAGCATTTT.

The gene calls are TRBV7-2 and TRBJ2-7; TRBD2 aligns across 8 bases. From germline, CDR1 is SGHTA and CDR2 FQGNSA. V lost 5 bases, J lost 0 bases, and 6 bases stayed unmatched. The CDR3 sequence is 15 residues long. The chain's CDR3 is CASSPLAESSYEQYF. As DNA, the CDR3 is TGTGCCAGCAGCCCACTAGCGGAGAGCTCCTACGAGCAGTACTTC.

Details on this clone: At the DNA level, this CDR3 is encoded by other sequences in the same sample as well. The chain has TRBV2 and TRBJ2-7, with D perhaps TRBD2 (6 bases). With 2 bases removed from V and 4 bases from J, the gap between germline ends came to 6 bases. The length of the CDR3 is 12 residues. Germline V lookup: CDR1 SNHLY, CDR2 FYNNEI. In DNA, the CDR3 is TGTGCCAGCAGTGAAAGCGGGTACGAGCAGTACTTC. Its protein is CASSESGYEQYF. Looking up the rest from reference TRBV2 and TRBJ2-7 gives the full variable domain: EPEVTQTPSHQVTQMGQEVILRCVPISNHLYFYWYRQILGQKVEFLVSFYNNEISEKSEIFDDQFSVERPDGSNFTLKIRSTKLEDSAMYFCASSESGYEQYFGPGTRLTVT.

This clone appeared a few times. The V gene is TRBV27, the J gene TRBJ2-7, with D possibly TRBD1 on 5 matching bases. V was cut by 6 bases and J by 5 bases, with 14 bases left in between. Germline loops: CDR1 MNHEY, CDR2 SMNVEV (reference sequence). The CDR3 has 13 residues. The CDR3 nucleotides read TGTGCCAGCAGGTTCCAGGGATCGGACGAGCAGTACTTC. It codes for CASRFQGSDEQYF.